This T cell receptor beta chain was captured in a study of regulatory T cells in long-lasting Graves disease. Both iRepertoire HTBI primers and Arm-PCR of CDR3 regions were used to build the TCR beta libraries. A single record per CDR3 protein comes from TCRdb applying MiXCR to the multiplex PCR reads. Here the sample spans about 420,000 distinct CDR3 sequences, about 25% being singletons. Time point: persistent/refractory GD, antithyroid drugs over 5 years with positive TRAb. RNA extracted from PBMCs served as the sequencing template. The sample in question was peripheral blood mononuclear cells (PBMCs), obtained when the disease was refractory, from a patient treated with antithyroid drugs. The receptor comes from a female donor with Graves disease.

In nucleotides, the CDR3 is TGTGCCACCAGCAGGACAGGTTCATTCAGCAATCAGCCCCAGCATTTT. Translating it yields CATSRTGSFSNQPQHF. This chain links TRBV15 with TRBJ1-5; D may be TRBD1 (6 bases). This CDR3 has 16 amino acids. The germline V and J ends were trimmed by 3 bases and 1 base, with 13 bases remaining between them. Germline V gene sequence: CDR1 LNHNV, CDR2 YYDKDF (reference sequence). Drawing the rest from reference TRBV15 and TRBJ1-5, the complete variable domain is DAMVIQNPRYQVTQFGKPVTLSCSQTLNHNVMYWYQQKSSQAPKLLFHYYDKDFNNEADTPDNFQSRRPNTSFCFLDIRSPGLGDTAMYLCATSRTGSFSNQPQHFGDGTRLSIL.